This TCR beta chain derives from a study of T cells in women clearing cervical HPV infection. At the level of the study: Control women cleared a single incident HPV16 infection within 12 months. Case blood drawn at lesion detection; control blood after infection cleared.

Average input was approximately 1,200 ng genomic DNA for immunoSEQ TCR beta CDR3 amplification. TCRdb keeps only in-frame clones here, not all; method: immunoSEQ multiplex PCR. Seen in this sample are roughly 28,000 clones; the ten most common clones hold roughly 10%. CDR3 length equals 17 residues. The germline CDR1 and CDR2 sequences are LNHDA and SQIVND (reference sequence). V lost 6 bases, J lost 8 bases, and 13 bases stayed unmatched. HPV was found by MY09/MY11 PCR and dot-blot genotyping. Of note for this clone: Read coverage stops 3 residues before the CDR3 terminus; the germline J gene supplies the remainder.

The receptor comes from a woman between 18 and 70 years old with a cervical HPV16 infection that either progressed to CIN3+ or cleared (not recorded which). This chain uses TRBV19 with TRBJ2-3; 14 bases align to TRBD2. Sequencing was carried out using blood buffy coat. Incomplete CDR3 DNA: TGTGCCAGTAGGCCCGGGGGGACTAGCGGGGGCTCCGGTACG. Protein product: CASRPGGTSGGSGT. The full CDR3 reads CASRPGGTSGGSGTQYF.